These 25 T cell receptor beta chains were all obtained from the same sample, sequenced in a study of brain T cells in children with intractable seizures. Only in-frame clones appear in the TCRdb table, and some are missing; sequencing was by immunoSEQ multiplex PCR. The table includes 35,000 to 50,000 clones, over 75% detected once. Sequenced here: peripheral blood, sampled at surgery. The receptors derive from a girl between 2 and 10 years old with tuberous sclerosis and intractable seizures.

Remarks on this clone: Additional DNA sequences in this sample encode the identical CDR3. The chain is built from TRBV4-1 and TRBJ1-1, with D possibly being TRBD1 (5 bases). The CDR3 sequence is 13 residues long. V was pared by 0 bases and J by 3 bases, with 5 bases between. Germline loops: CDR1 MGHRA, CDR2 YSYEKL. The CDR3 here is CASSQDRDTEAFF. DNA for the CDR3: TGCGCCAGCAGCCAAGACAGGGACACTGAAGCTTTCTTT.

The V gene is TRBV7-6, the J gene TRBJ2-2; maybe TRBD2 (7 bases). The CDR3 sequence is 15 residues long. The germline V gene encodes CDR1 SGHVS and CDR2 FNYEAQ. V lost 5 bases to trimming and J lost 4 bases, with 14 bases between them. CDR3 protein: CASSEPGGPTGELFF. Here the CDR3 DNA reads TGTGCCAGCAGCGAACCCGGGGGGCCCACCGGGGAGCTGTTTTTT.

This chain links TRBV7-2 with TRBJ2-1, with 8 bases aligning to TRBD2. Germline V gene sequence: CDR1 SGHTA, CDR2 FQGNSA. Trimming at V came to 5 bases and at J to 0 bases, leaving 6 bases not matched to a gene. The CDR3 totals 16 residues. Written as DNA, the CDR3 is TGTGCCAGCAGCCCCACCGGGACTAGCTCCTACAATGAGCAGTTCTTC. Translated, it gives CASSPTGTSSYNEQFF. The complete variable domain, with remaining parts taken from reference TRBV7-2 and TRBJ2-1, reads GAGVSQSPSNKVTEKGKDVELRCDPISGHTALYWYRQSLGQGLEFLIYFQGNSAPDKSGLPSDRFSAERTGGSVSTLTIQRTQQEDSAVYLCASSPTGTSSYNEQFFGPGTRLTVL.

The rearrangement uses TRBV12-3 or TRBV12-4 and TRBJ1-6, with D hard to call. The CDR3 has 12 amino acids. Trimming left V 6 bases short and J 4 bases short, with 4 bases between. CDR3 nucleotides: TGTGCCAGCAGGGGGTATAATTCACCCCTCCACTTT. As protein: CASRGYNSPLHF.

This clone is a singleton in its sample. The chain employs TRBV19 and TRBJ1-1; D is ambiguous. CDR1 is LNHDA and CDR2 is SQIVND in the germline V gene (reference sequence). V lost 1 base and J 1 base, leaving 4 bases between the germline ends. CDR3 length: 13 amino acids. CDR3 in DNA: TGTGCCAGTAGTATAGGACAGAACACTGAAGCTTTCTTT. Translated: CASSIGQNTEAFF.

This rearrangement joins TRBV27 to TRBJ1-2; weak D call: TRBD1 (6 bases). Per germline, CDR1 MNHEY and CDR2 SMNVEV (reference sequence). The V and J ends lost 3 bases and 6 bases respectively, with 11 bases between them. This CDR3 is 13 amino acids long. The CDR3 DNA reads TGTGCCAGCAGTTTCAGGGGCCAACATGGCTACACCTTC. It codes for CASSFRGQHGYTF.

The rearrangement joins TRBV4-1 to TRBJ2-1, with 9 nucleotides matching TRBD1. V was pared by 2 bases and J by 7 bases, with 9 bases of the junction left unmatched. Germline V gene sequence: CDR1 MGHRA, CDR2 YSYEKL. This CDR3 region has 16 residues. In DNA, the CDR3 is TGCGCCAGCAGCCAACCCGGGACAGGGCAGAGGAATGAGCAGTTCTTC. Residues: CASSQPGTGQRNEQFF.

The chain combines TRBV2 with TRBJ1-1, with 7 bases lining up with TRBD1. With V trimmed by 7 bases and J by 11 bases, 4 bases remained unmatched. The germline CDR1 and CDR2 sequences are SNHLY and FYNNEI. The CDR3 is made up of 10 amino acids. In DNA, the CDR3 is TGTGCCAGCATTAAGGGGGCGGCTTTCTTT. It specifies CASIKGAAFF.

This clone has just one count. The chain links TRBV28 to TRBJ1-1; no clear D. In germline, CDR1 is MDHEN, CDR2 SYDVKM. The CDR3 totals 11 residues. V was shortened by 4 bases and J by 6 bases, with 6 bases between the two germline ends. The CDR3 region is CASSSRSEAFF. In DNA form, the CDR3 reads TGTGCCAGCAGTTCTAGGTCTGAAGCTTTCTTT.

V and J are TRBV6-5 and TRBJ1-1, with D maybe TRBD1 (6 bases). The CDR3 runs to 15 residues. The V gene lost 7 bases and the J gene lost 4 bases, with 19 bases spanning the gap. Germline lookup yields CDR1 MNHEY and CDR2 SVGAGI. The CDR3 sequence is CASTLAGGGGTEAFF. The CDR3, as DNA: TGTGCCAGCACCCTAGCAGGAGGGGGTGGCACTGAAGCTTTCTTT.

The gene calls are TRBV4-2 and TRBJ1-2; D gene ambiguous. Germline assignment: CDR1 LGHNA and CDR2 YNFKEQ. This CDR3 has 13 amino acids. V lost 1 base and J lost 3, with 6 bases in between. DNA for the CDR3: TGTGCCAGCAGCCAAGTGTCTTACTATGGCTACACCTTC. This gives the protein CASSQVSYYGYTF.

The CDR3 nucleotides read TGTGCCAGCAGTCCCGGGACAGGGACGTACAATGAGCAGTTCTTC. This gives the protein CASSPGTGTYNEQFF. The chain joins TRBV5-4 to TRBJ2-1; 9 positions match TRBD1. With V trimmed by 5 bases and J by 4 bases, 7 bases remained unmatched. This CDR3 has 15 residues. CDR1 and CDR2 (germline): SGHNT, YYREEE (reference sequence).

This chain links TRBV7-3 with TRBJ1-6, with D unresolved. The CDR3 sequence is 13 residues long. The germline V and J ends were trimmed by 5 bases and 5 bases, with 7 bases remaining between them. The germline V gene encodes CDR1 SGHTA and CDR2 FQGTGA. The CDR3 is CASSPTNNSPLHF. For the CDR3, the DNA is TGTGCCAGCAGCCCTACTAATAATTCACCCCTCCACTTT.

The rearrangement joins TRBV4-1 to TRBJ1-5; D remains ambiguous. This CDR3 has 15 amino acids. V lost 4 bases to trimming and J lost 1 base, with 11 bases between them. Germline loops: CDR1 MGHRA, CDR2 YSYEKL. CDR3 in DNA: TGCGCCAGCAGCCCCTCGGGAGGAAGCAATCAGCCCCAGCATTTT. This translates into CASSPSGGSNQPQHF.

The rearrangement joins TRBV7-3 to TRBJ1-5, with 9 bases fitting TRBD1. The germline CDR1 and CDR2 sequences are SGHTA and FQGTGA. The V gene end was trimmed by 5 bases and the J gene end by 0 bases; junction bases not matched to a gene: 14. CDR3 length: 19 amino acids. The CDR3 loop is CASSPRGQGQGYSNQPQHF. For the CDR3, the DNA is TGTGCCAGCAGCCCTAGGGGACAGGGTCAAGGATATAGCAATCAGCCCCAGCATTTT.

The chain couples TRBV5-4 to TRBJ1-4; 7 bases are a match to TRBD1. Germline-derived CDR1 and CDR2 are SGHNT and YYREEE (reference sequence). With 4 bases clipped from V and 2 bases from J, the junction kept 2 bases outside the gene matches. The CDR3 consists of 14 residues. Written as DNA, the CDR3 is TGTGCCAGCAGCCTGGGACAGACTAATGAAAAACTGTTTTTT. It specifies CASSLGQTNEKLFF.

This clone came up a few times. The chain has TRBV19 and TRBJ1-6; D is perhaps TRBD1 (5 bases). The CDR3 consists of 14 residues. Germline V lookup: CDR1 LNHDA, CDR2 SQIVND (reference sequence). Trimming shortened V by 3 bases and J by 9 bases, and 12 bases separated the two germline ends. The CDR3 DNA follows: TGTGCCAGTAGTATTGACCAGGGAGCTTCACCCCTCCACTTT. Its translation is CASSIDQGASPLHF. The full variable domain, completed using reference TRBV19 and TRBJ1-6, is DGGITQSPKYLFRKEGQNVTLSCEQNLNHDAMYWYRQDPGQGLRLIYYSQIVNDFQKGDIAEGYSVSREKKESFPLTVTSAQKNPTAFYLCASSIDQGASPLHFGNGTRLTVT.

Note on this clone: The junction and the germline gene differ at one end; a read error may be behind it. In DNA form, the CDR3 reads TGTGCCAGCAGTGAAGTCGCGACAGGGGGCGCCGATCAGCCTCAGCATTTT. This encodes CASSEVATGGADQPQHF. The rearrangement links TRBV6-1 to TRBJ1-5, with 10 bases lining up with TRBD1. Germline CDR1 reads MNHNS; CDR2 reads SASEGT. The CDR3 covers 17 residues.

CDR3 region: CASSIGTVYSNQPQHF. The CDR3 nucleotides are TGTGCCAGTAGTATCGGTACAGTATATAGCAATCAGCCCCAGCATTTT. The J gene is TRBJ1-5, the V gene TRBV19, with D uncertain. V was cut by 3 bases and J by 0 bases, with 12 bases left in between. The CDR3 has 16 amino acids. Germline V CDR1 and CDR2: LNHDA, SQIVND (reference sequence).

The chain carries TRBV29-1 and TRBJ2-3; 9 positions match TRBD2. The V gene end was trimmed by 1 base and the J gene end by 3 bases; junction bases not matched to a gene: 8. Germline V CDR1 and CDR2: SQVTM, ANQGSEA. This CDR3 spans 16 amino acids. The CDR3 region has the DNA TGCAGCGTTGAAGGGCGGGGGGGCATTTTAACAGATACGCAGTATTTT. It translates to CSVEGRGGILTDTQYF.

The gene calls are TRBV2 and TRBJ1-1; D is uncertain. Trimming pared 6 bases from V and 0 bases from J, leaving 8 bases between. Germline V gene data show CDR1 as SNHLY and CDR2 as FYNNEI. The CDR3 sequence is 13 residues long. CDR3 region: CASSNRVNTEAFF. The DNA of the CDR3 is TGTGCCAGCAGCAACAGAGTGAACACTGAAGCTTTCTTT.

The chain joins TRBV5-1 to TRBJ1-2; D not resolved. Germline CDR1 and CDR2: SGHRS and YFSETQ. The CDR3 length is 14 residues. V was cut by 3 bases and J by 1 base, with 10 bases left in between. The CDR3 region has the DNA TGCGCCAGCAGCTCCGGTCGGAGTAACTATGGCTACACCTTC. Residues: CASSSGRSNYGYTF. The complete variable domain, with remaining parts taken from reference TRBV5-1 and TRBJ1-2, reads KAGVTQTPRYLIKTRGQQVTLSCSPISGHRSVSWYQQTPGQGLQFLFEYFSETQRNKGNFPGRFSGRQFSNSRSEMNVSTLELGDSALYLCASSSGRSNYGYTFGSGTRLTVV.

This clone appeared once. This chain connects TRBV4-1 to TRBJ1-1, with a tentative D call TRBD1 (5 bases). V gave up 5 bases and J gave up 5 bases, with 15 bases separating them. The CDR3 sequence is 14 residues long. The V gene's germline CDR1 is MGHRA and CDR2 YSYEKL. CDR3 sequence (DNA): TGCGCCAGCAGCGCCGTATGGGGGGGGACTGAAGCTTTCTTT. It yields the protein CASSAVWGGTEAFF.

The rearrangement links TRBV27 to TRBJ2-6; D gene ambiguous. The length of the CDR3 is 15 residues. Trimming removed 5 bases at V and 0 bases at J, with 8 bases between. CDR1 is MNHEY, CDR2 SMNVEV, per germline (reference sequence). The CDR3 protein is CASSPSLSGANVLTF. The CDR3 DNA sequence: TGTGCCAGCAGTCCATCCCTCTCTGGGGCCAACGTCCTGACTTTC. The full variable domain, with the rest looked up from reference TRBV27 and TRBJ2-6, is EAQVTQNPRYLITVTGKKLTVTCSQNMNHEYMSWYRQDPGLGLRQIYYSMNVEVTDKGDVPEGYKVSRKEKRNFPLILESPSPNQTSLYFCASSPSLSGANVLTFGAGSRLTVL.

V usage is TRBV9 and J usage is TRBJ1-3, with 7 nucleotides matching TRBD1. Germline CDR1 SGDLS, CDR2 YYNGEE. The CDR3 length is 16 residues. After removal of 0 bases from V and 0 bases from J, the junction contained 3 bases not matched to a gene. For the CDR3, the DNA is TGTGCCAGCAGCGTAGGGGACAGCACCTCTGGAAACACCATATATTTT. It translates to CASSVGDSTSGNTIYF.